This section outlines one T cell receptor beta chain sequence together with its context. Its antigen remains unidentified. This specimen belongs to a study of cytomegalovirus exposure and HLA in healthy donors. About the study: Previous work identified 100 million or so unique TCR beta sequences from 200 million or so T cells.

From germline, CDR1 is LGHNA and CDR2 YSLEER. The V gene end was trimmed by 0 bases and the J gene end by 1 base; junction bases not matched to a gene: 2. This CDR3 is 17 amino acids long. General observations from the study: Follow-up analysis seemed to connect common viral pathogens with several of the most significant clusters identified.

It was with 60 Vbeta and 13 Jbeta primers that the PCR ran. The table came from immunoSEQ multiplex PCR; TCRdb's copy has only in-frame clones and leaves some out. The data show over 150,000 clones, with roughly 80% seen just once and around 11% held by the top ten. The chain has TRBV4-3 and TRBJ1-4; 10 bases fit TRBD1. The sequenced sample was PBMCs. This receptor was taken from a man aged 50-60 years in good health and CMV-seropositive. CDR3 DNA: TGCGCCAGCAGCCAAGAAGGACAGGGGGAAACTAATGAAAAACTGTTTTTT. This encodes CASSQEGQGETNEKLFF.